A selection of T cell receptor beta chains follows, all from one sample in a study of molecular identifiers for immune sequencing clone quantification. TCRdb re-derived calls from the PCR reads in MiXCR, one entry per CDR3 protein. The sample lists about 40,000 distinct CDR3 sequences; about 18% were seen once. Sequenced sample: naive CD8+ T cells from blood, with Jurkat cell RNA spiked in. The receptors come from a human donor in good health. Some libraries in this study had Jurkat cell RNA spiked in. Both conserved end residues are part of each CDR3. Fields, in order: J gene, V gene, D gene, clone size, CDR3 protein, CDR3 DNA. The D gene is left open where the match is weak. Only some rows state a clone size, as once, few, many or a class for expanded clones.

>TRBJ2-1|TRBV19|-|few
CASSISNRGPWGNNEQFF
TGTGCCAGTAGTATATCCAACAGAGGCCCATGGGGGAACAATGAGCAGTTCTTC
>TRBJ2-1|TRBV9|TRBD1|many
CASSVARTGGLNEQFF
TGTGCCAGCAGCGTAGCCCGGACAGGGGGCTTAAATGAGCAGTTCTTC
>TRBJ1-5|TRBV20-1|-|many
CSATILGSNQPQHF
TGCAGTGCTACCATATTAGGTAGCAATCAGCCCCAGCATTTT
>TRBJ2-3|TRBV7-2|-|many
CASSFPRETSTDTQYF
TGTGCCAGCAGCTTCCCTAGGGAGACGTCCACAGATACGCAGTATTTT
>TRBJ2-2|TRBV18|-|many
CASSRGTGELFF
TGTGCCAGCTCACGGGGCACCGGGGAGCTGTTTTTT
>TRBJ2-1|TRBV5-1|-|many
CASSLGGVGYNEQFF
TGCGCCAGCAGCTTGGGAGGGGTGGGATACAATGAGCAGTTCTTC
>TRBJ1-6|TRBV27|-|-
CASTYRLGVYGNSPLHF
TGTGCCAGCACATACCGCCTTGGTGTCTATGGGAATTCACCCCTCCACTTT
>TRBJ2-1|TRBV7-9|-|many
CASSLGDSVFF
TGTGCCAGCAGCTTAGGAGATAGCGTGTTCTTC
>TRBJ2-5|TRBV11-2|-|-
CASSLTGSQETQYF
TGTGCCAGCAGCTTAACGGGAAGCCAAGAGACCCAGTACTTC
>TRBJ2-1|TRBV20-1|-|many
CSAVSGESNEQFF
TGCAGTGCGGTGTCGGGAGAATCAAATGAGCAGTTCTTC
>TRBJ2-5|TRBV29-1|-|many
CSAADKQETQYF
TGCAGCGCCGCGGACAAGCAAGAGACCCAGTACTTC
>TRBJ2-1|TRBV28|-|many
CASSLAGGAGGDEQFF
TGTGCCAGCAGTTTGGCAGGGGGCGCGGGAGGCGATGAGCAGTTCTTC
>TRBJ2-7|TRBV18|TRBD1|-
CASSNDRGVQSGEQYF
TGTGCCAGCTCTAACGACAGGGGGGTCCAATCGGGCGAGCAGTACTTC
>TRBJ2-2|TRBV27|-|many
CASSLYGVGGELFF
TGTGCCAGCAGTTTATATGGGGTGGGCGGGGAGCTGTTTTTT
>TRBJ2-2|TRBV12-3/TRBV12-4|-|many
CASSLTNTGELFF
TGTGCCAGCAGTTTGACGAACACCGGGGAGCTGTTTTTT
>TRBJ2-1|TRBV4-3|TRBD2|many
CASSQILIAGEGHEQFF
TGCGCCAGCAGCCAAATCCTGATAGCGGGGGAGGGTCATGAGCAGTTCTTC
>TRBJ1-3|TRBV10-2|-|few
CASSAFFVDPGNTIYF
TGCGCCAGCAGTGCTTTTTTTGTGGATCCTGGAAACACCATATATTTT
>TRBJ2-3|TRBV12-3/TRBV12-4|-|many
CASSSQGGYSTDTQYF
TGTGCCAGCAGTTCTCAGGGGGGTTATAGCACAGATACGCAGTATTTT
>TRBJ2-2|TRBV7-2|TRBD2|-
CASSFSGRGTGELFF
TGTGCCAGCAGCTTTAGCGGGAGGGGCACCGGGGAGCTGTTTTTT
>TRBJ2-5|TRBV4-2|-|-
CASSQESRGGLLETQYF
TGTGCCAGCAGCCAAGAGTCAAGGGGCGGCCTCTTGGAGACCCAGTACTTC
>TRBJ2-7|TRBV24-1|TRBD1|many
CATSDSDRGYEQYF
TGTGCCACCAGTGATTCGGACAGGGGCTACGAGCAGTACTTC
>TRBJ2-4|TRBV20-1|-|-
CSAQTLAKNIQYF
TGCAGTGCCCAGACCCTAGCCAAAAACATTCAGTACTTC
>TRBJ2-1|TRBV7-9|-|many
CASSSTAASSYNEQFF
TGTGCCAGCAGCTCTACAGCGGCCAGCTCCTACAATGAGCAGTTCTTC
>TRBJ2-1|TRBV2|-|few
CASSDGRAYNEQFF
TGTGCCAGCAGTGACGGGAGAGCCTACAATGAGCAGTTCTTC
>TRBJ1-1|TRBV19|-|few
CASISYLNTEAFF
TGTGCCAGTATATCCTATTTGAACACTGAAGCTTTCTTT
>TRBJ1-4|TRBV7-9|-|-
CASSHPWRDVREKLFF
TGTGCCAGCAGCCATCCATGGAGGGATGTGAGAGAAAAACTGTTTTTT
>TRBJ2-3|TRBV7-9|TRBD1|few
CASSLRTGGTDTQYF
TGTGCCAGCAGCTTAAGGACAGGGGGCACAGATACGCAGTATTTT
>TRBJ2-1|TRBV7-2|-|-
CAGSRGHRPTYEQFF
TGTGCCGGCAGCCGAGGACATAGACCAACATACGAGCAGTTCTTC
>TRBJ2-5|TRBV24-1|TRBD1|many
CARTGALQETQYF
TGTGCCAGGACAGGGGCCCTTCAAGAGACCCAGTACTTC
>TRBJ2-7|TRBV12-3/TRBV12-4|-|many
CASSLREHEQYF
TGTGCCAGCAGTTTGAGGGAGCACGAGCAGTACTTC
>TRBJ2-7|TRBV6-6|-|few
CASSYSVYEQYF
TGTGCCAGCAGTTACTCGGTCTACGAGCAGTACTTC
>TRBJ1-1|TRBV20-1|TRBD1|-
CGAPNRDRGSGTEAFF
TGCGGTGCTCCCAACCGGGACAGGGGATCGGGCACTGAAGCTTTCTTT
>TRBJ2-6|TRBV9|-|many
CASSLPPFGANVLTF
TGTGCCAGCAGCCTACCCCCCTTTGGGGCCAACGTCCTGACTTTC
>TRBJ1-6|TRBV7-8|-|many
CASSLAPDLINSPLHF
TGTGCCAGCAGCTTAGCGCCCGACTTGATTAATTCACCCCTCCACTTT
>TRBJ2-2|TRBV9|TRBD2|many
CASKGEGTRSGRETGELFF
TGTGCCAGCAAAGGAGAGGGAACGAGGAGCGGGAGGGAAACCGGGGAGCTGTTTTTT
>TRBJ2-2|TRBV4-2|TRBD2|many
CAAAPLAGTGELFF
TGTGCAGCAGCCCCACTAGCGGGGACCGGGGAGCTGTTTTTT
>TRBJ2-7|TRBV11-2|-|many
CASTPGHFLSYEQYF
TGTGCCAGCACTCCCGGACACTTCCTCTCCTACGAGCAGTACTTC